This TCR beta chain was identified during a study of blood T cell repertoires in COVID-19. Repertoires were generated with immunoSEQ multiplex PCR, while TCRdb's copy carries only in-frame clones and drops some. Of about 150,000 clones in the sample, around 82% were seen once. Germline V gives CDR1 SGHDN, CDR2 FVKESK. The junction had 15 bases not matched to a gene; V was cut back by 4 bases and J by 7 bases. CDR3 length: 16 amino acids. The gene calls are TRBV14 and TRBJ2-7, with 8 nucleotides matching TRBD2. The sequenced sample consisted of peripheral blood. The sequence was collected from a man in his 60s with COVID-19, enrolled during active disease. The CDR3 sequence: CASSRSGGRLTGEQYF. CDR3 DNA sequence: TGTGCCAGCAGCCGAAGCGGCGGGAGGTTAACGGGAGAGCAGTACTTC.